This T cell receptor beta chain was found in a study of T cell responses to AZD1222 COVID-19 vaccine. Notes on the study in general: Only a handful of AZD1222 recipients, several in all, had baseline seropositivity. Dominant at 160-218 and 743-854, vaccine-associated CD4 TCRs also spanned spike. Two doses of AZD1222 preceded a rise in Spike-specific TCR breadth and depth.

Clones were read by immunoSEQ multiplex PCR, and TCRdb kept only the in-frame ones, dropping some. The table shows some 170,000 clones, with just over 90% occurring only once. Concerning this clone: What it binds is unknown.

J was trimmed by 2 bases and V by 6 bases; bases with no gene match: 4. The CDR3 spans 13 residues. The germline CDR1 and CDR2 sequences are SGHRS and YFSETQ. V and J are TRBV5-1 and TRBJ1-1; TRBD1 aligns across 7 bases. The TCR originated in an adult who received the AZD1222 COVID-19 vaccine. This material consisted of peripheral blood, taken 28 days after the second AZD1222 dose. The CDR3 sequence: CASNDRVNTEAFF. The DNA for the CDR3 is TGCGCCAGCAACGACAGGGTAAACACTGAAGCTTTCTTT.